The 7 T cell receptor beta chains below come from one sample, sequenced in a study of blood T cell repertoires in COVID-19. The table came from immunoSEQ multiplex PCR; TCRdb's copy has only in-frame clones and leaves some out. The sample yields more than 120,000 clones, 87% seen once. Sequencing input: peripheral blood. The source is a woman aged 45-65 years with acute or convalescent COVID-19.

The chain couples TRBV4-1 to TRBJ2-7; TRBD1 matches 10 bases. Germline CDR1 is MGHRA and CDR2 is YSYEKL. The length of the CDR3 is 16 residues. V dropped 2 bases and J dropped 6; count of bases not matched to a gene: 10. The CDR3 nucleotides read TGCGCCAGCAGCCAACGTCCGGGACAGGGGTATGCCGAGCAGTACTTC. This codes for CASSQRPGQGYAEQYF.

The gene calls are TRBV10-1 and TRBJ1-1; 8 positions agree with TRBD1. The V gene end was trimmed by 3 bases and the J gene end by 6 bases; junction bases not matched to a gene: 9. The germline V gene encodes CDR1 WNHNN and CDR2 SYGVQD (reference sequence). The CDR3 sequence is 15 residues long. The CDR3 sequence: CASSDLDRGTAEAFF. The CDR3 DNA is TGCGCCAGCAGTGACCTTGACAGGGGAACGGCTGAAGCTTTCTTT.

This clone has a count of ten or more. The chain has TRBV5-5 and TRBJ1-5; no clear D. Trimming removed 3 bases from V and 0 bases from J, with 7 bases in between. This CDR3 spans 14 amino acids. Germline CDR1 reads SGHKS; CDR2 reads YYEKEE (reference sequence). CDR3 in amino acids: CASSYLDSNQPQHF. In DNA, the CDR3 is TGTGCCAGCAGCTATTTAGATAGCAATCAGCCCCAGCATTTT.

The chain employs TRBV7-6 and TRBJ2-3; TRBD1 is a possible D gene (5 bases). This CDR3 has 14 amino acids. V lost 4 bases and J lost 4, with 12 bases in between. Germline V gives CDR1 SGHVS, CDR2 FNYEAQ. CDR3 protein: CASSSLGVADTQYF. Written as DNA, the CDR3 is TGTGCCAGCAGCTCCCTAGGGGTTGCAGATACGCAGTATTTT.

This rearrangement joins TRBV7-3 to TRBJ1-1; D perhaps matches TRBD1 (5 bases). There are 15 residues in the CDR3. Trimming took off 2 bases at V and 6 bases at J, with 16 bases between the two ends. Germline assignment: CDR1 SGHTA and CDR2 FQGTGA. The CDR3 bases are TGTGCCAGCAGCTTAGGGATGGGCAGGGATGCTGAAGCTTTCTTT. Translated: CASSLGMGRDAEAFF.

The rearrangement uses TRBV29-1 and TRBJ2-3; the D is unclear. The CDR3 has 12 residues. From germline, CDR1 is SQVTM and CDR2 ANQGSEA. V gave up 7 bases and J gave up 2 bases, with 10 bases separating them. CDR3 nucleotides: TGCAGCGCTGACCCAATCACAGATACGCAGTATTTT. This codes for CSADPITDTQYF.

This chain links TRBV19 with TRBJ1-5; 10 positions agree with TRBD1. V trimming: 7 bases; J trimming: 0 bases; junction bases outside the gene matches: 9. The CDR3 contains 17 residues. From germline, CDR1 is LNHDA and CDR2 SQIVND (reference sequence). CDR3: CASILRQGASSNQPQHF. For the CDR3, the DNA is TGTGCCAGTATCCTCCGACAGGGGGCATCTAGCAATCAGCCCCAGCATTTT.